This T cell receptor (beta chain) was documented in a study of T cells after yellow fever vaccination. About the study: SMART-Seq v4 Ultra Low Input prepared libraries from low-cell fractions.

The CDR3 is 13 amino acids. Germline lookup yields CDR1 MNHNY and CDR2 SVGAGI (reference sequence). Trimming took off 6 bases at V and 1 base at J, with 7 bases between the two ends. General study findings and limits: Most clones from primary vaccination were detected again post-booster (approximately 96% CD4, 88% CD8). The study found a weaker secondary response that peaked faster, day 5 versus 15.

This clonotype was observed a handful of times. Its antigen remains unidentified. Template switching with 5'RACE generated the TCR cDNA and added a universal primer site and UMIs. TCRdb redid the calling of the 5' RACE reads with MiXCR, one entry per CDR3 protein. There are 300,000 to 400,000 distinct CDR3 sequences in the sample; about 10% occur only once, and 3.3% lies in the top ten. The sequence was collected from a man aged 18 to 29 who received the YFV17D yellow fever vaccine. The input for sequencing was CD4+ T cells sorted from PBMCs, taken 45 days after the yellow fever booster vaccination. The rearrangement uses TRBV6-6 and TRBJ1-5; D uncertain. The CDR3 is CASRAISNQPQHF. The CDR3 nucleotides read TGTGCCAGCAGGGCAATAAGCAATCAGCCCCAGCATTTT.